This TCR beta chain was sequenced for a study of cytomegalovirus exposure and HLA in healthy donors. The V and J ends lost 4 bases and 7 bases, in that order; junction bases with no gene match: 12. The CDR3 loop spans 16 amino acids. Germline values: CDR1 LNHDA, CDR2 SQIVND (reference sequence). Researchers ran the PCR with 60 Vbeta and 13 Jbeta primers. Produced via immunoSEQ multiplex PCR; TCRdb's table is partial and in-frame only. Of 160,000 or so clones in the sample, around four fifths were seen once. About this clone: No antigen is known for it.

Overall study results and limits: Cytomegalovirus-associated TCR beta chains were listed, numbering 164. After further analysis at a later stage, 15,000 to 20,000 TCR beta sequences were associated with HLA alleles at 0.05 false discovery rate.

The sequence was obtained from a man between 18 and 29 years old in good health and CMV-seropositive. The material sequenced was PBMCs. This rearrangement joins TRBV19 to TRBJ2-2; 7 positions match TRBD1. CDR3 sequence: CASSTTGWGLGGELFF. In DNA, the CDR3 is TGTGCCAGTAGTACGACAGGGTGGGGTCTCGGCGGGGAGCTGTTTTTT.